This T cell receptor beta chain originates from a study of early T cells in non-severe SARS-CoV-2 infection. The germline V and J ends were trimmed by 6 bases and 2 bases, with 23 bases remaining between them. This CDR3 is 17 amino acids long. Germline assignment: CDR1 LGHNT and CDR2 FRNRAP. Each cDNA molecule carried a unique molecular identifier. In TCRdb, the 5' RACE reads were re-called with MiXCR into one record per CDR3 protein. The profile covers around 82,000 distinct CDR3 sequences, with about 11% appearing a single time and about 4.8% taken by the ten largest. At least ten counts were recorded for this clonotype.

The rearrangement joins TRBV12-5 to TRBJ2-7; TRBD2 might be the D (5 bases). This TCR derives from an adult who was a healthcare worker with PCR-confirmed SARS-CoV-2 infection or an uninfected control (not recorded which). Sequenced input: whole blood. For the CDR3, the DNA is TGTGCTAGTGGACAAAGACGATCCGGCCTCGGGACCTACGAGCAGTACTTC. Amino acids: CASGQRRSGLGTYEQYF.